This record concerns one T cell receptor beta chain sequence. Its antigen is undetermined. The data were taken from a study of vaccination effects on CD4 cells after COVID-19. Libraries were prepared by immunoSEQ multiplex PCR; TCRdb keeps only in-frame clonotypes and omits some of them. The sample has around 46,000 clones; around 72% are singletons. The CDR3 covers 14 residues. The V end lost 2 bases, the J end lost 7 bases, and 12 bases lay between the germline ends. Germline V CDR1 and CDR2: SGDLS, YYNGEE. Antigen-specific CD4+ T cells expanded by the ViraFEST assay with viral peptide pools were then sequenced. Following 10 days of culture, CD4+ T cells were isolated. By PCR, the person was confirmed to have had SARS-CoV-2 infection between March and December 2020. Cultures used fewer than 2.5 million PBMC per well, approximately 10 IU/ml IL-2 and about 10 ug/ml peptides. Half the medium was swapped for IL-2 medium on days 3 and 7.

The input for sequencing was CD4+ T cells from PBMCs cultured with a peptide pool, taken before COVID-19 vaccination. V and J are TRBV9 and TRBJ2-2; no firm D call. The receptor was isolated from a human donor who had a prior SARS-CoV-2 infection. CDR3 sequence (DNA): TGTGCCAGCAGCGTTGTATCCTCGTTCGGGGAGCTGTTTTTT. This encodes CASSVVSSFGELFF.